These T cell receptor beta chains were read from a single sample in a study of T-cell memory formation after mild COVID-19. MiXCR, run by TCRdb on the 5' RACE reads, gives a single entry per CDR3 protein. The sample includes 350,000 to 450,000 distinct CDR3 sequences, roughly 14% of them seen just once. Sequencing input: PBMCs or a T cell subset sorted from them (not recorded which). All receptors derive from a man aged 18 to 29 who had mild COVID-19 (a few samples of this study predate the infection). Cell type and time point are not known. Each CDR3 is given with its conserved first and last residue. Each record gives: D gene, J gene, clone size, V gene, CDR3 length, CDR3 DNA, CDR3 protein. D genes are given only for firm matches. For some rows the clone size is stated as once, few or many, or as a class when expanded; others skip it.

TRBD1 TRBJ1-6 many TRBV5-5 14 TGTGCCAGCAGCTTCCCAGGGGGCAATTCACCCCTCCACTTT CASSFPGGNSPLHF
- TRBJ1-2 few TRBV7-9 16 TGTGCCAGCAGCCCCCGAGTGGGGGGCGCTAACTATGGCTACACCTTC CASSPRVGGANYGYTF
- TRBJ2-3 few TRBV7-9 16 TGTGCCAGCAGCTTAGCTTCGGGGCTGTACACAGATACGCAGTATTTT CASSLASGLYTDTQYF
- TRBJ1-1 - TRBV5-1 14 TGCGCCAGCAGCTTGGAAACAGCAAGCACTGAAGCTTTCTTT CASSLETASTEAFF
- TRBJ2-5 many TRBV5-1 14 TGCGCCAGCAGCTCCGGGACATCCCAAGAGACCCAGTACTTC CASSSGTSQETQYF
- TRBJ2-5 few TRBV28 19 TGTGCCAGCAGTTTCCAGTATAGATCCGGTGGGGCAGAGCAAGAGACCCAGTACTTC CASSFQYRSGGAEQETQYF
- TRBJ1-1 - TRBV11-2 17 TGTGCCAGCAGCCCCCGGGACGGTGGAATGGCGAACACTGAAGCTTTCTTT CASSPRDGGMANTEAFF
- TRBJ2-5 many TRBV4-3 15 TGCGCCAGCAGCCAAGAGGCAGGAAGCCAAGAGACCCAGTACTTC CASSQEAGSQETQYF
TRBD1 TRBJ2-3 - TRBV4-1 18 TGCGCCAGCAGCCAAGTGAGGACAGGTCCTTCGAGCACAGATACGCAGTATTTT CASSQVRTGPSSTDTQYF
- TRBJ1-2 few TRBV7-2 13 TGTGCCAGCAGCTTCGGTGAATTCGGTGGCTACACCTTC CASSFGEFGGYTF
- TRBJ1-2 few TRBV12-3/TRBV12-4 13 TGTGCCAGCACCAAAGACAGCCCGTATGGCTACACCTTC CASTKDSPYGYTF
TRBD2 TRBJ2-7 - TRBV20-1 14 TGCAGTGCTAGCGTCCAGCGGGGGGGAAACGAGCAGTACTTC CSASVQRGGNEQYF
- TRBJ1-1 many TRBV3-1 15 TGTGCCAGCAGCCAAGCAGGGACGGGCAGCGCTGAAGCTTTCTTT CASSQAGTGSAEAFF
TRBD1 TRBJ1-4 - TRBV10-3 21 TGTGCCATCAGTGAGTCGATAGGTGAAGGGGGCCTCTGGGCAACTAATGAAAAACTGTTTTTT CAISESIGEGGLWATNEKLFF
- TRBJ2-5 few TRBV4-1 15 TGCGCCAGCAGCCAAGGAGTACGAGGGGAAGAGACCCAGTACTTC CASSQGVRGEETQYF
TRBD2 TRBJ2-1 - TRBV20-1 15 TGCAGTGCCAGCAGCGGAGAGAGCGGGGCAAATGAGCAGTTCTTC CSASSGESGANEQFF
- TRBJ2-3 - TRBV3-1 16 TGTGACAGCAGCCAAGGGCCGTACAGACTTACGTATACGCAGTATTTT CDSSQGPYRLTYTQYF
- TRBJ2-7 few TRBV29-1 10 TGCAGCGTTGAATTTGGCGAGCAGTACTTC CSVEFGEQYF
TRBD2 TRBJ2-1 few TRBV7-9 15 TGTGCCAGCAGTAGGCGGGAGAGCTCCTACAATGAGCAGTTCTTC CASSRRESSYNEQFF
TRBD1 TRBJ1-5 - TRBV7-2 15 TGTGCCAGCAGCCCTCGGACAGGTCCTAACTGGGCCCAGCATTTT CASSPRTGPNWAQHF
- TRBJ2-5 - TRBV7-6 16 TGTGCCAGCAGCTCCGGACTAAACAGGGTCCAAGAGACCCAGTACTTC CASSSGLNRVQETQYF
- TRBJ2-5 few TRBV4-1 16 TGCGCCAGCAGCCGCAACGCTGGGAACGTTCCAGAGACCCAGTACTTC CASSRNAGNVPETQYF
TRBD1 TRBJ1-2 many TRBV4-2 17 TGTGCCAGCAGCACCCTGACAGGGGCCAGGGGCAACTATGGCTACACCTTC CASSTLTGARGNYGYTF
TRBD2 TRBJ2-7 - TRBV7-2 13 TGTGCCAGCAGCGGCAGCCCTAGCGGGGGTTGGAACTTC CASSGSPSGGWNF
- TRBJ2-3 few TRBV3-1 15 TGTGCCAGCAGCCAAGGATCTTTGAGACGGAATACGCAGTATTTT CASSQGSLRRNTQYF
- TRBJ1-5 - TRBV5-1 15 TGCGCCAGCAGCCTCGGGACTCTCTCGAGTCAGCCCCAGCATTTT CASSLGTLSSQPQHF
- TRBJ2-6 - TRBV3-1 17 TGTGCCAGCAGGGATTCGGGGCGCATCTCTGGGGCCAACGTCCTGACTTTC CASRDSGRISGANVLTF
TRBD2 TRBJ2-2 few TRBV15 14 TGTGCCACCAGCCCGGGACTAGAAACCGGGGAGCTGTTTTTT CATSPGLETGELFF
- TRBJ2-3 - TRBV9 17 TGTGCCAGCAGCGTAGGTCTCGGTGACTCCACAACAGATACGCAGTATTTT CASSVGLGDSTTDTQYF
- TRBJ2-2 - TRBV5-1 15 TGCGCCAGCAGCTTGGCGCTTATGAACACCGGGGAGCTGTTTTTT CASSLALMNTGELFF
TRBD2 TRBJ2-5 few TRBV20-1 14 TGCAGTGCAGCAGCCACTAGCGGGGGGGCCTTTTCGTACTTC CSAAATSGGAFSYF
TRBD1 TRBJ1-1 - TRBV2 15 TGTGCCAGCACCCTGGACAGGGTTATGAACACTGAAGCTTTCTTT CASTLDRVMNTEAFF
TRBD2 TRBJ2-5 - TRBV4-1 18 TGCGCCAGCAGCCAAGCAGGACTAGCGGGGGATCGCCAAGAGACCCAGTACTTC CASSQAGLAGDRQETQYF
TRBD2 TRBJ2-1 few TRBV7-9 16 TGTGCCAGCAGTCCCGGACTAGCGGGTTCCTACAATGAGCAGTTCTTC CASSPGLAGSYNEQFF
- TRBJ2-2 - TRBV7-3 15 TGTGCCAGCAGCTTCGGAAGCCGGGTCACCGGGGAGCTGTTTTTT CASSFGSRVTGELFF
- TRBJ2-5 few TRBV18 15 TGTGCCAGCTCACTAACAGGACGGAGCCAAGAGACCCAGTACTTC CASSLTGRSQETQYF
TRBD2 TRBJ2-3 - TRBV4-3 11 TGCGCCAGTGCGGGGGGAGATACGCAGTATTTT CASAGGDTQYF
TRBD2 TRBJ2-5 few TRBV5-1 15 TGCGCCAGCAGCCCCGCGCTAGCGGTAGAAGAGACCCAGTACTTC CASSPALAVEETQYF
TRBD2 TRBJ2-2 - TRBV4-1 17 TGCGCCAGCAGCCAGTCGCGCGGGGGGGCCCGCACCGGGGAGCTGTTTTTT CASSQSRGGARTGELFF
- TRBJ1-1 - TRBV2 13 TGTGCCAGCATAGAGCCCCTGGTGGATGAAGCTTTCTTT CASIEPLVDEAFF
TRBD1 TRBJ2-7 few TRBV27 14 TGTGCCAGCAGTTCATCAGGGGGCAAACTGGAGCAGTACTTC CASSSSGGKLEQYF
- TRBJ1-2 - TRBV2 13 TGTGCCAGCAGTGTCGGCAGGGGCTATGGCTACACCTTC CASSVGRGYGYTF
- TRBJ1-5 few TRBV7-8 14 TGTGCCAGCAGCTTAGGCTCAGTCAATCAGCCCCAGCATTTT CASSLGSVNQPQHF
- TRBJ1-2 - TRBV6-5 15 TGTGCCAGTTTAGGGGTGACGGAGGTGGACTATGGCTACACCTTC CASLGVTEVDYGYTF
- TRBJ2-6 - TRBV12-3/TRBV12-4 18 TGTGCCAGCATCCTCTTCGGGCAGGGAAAAACTGGGGCCAACGTCCTGACTTTC CASILFGQGKTGANVLTF
TRBD2 TRBJ2-3 many TRBV7-9 15 TGTGCCAGCAGACGTAGCGGGGGGGTCACAGATACGCAGTATTTT CASRRSGGVTDTQYF
- TRBJ2-7 few TRBV15 15 TGTGCCACCAGCAGAGATGGTGGGGGTGCCTACGAGCAGTACTTC CATSRDGGGAYEQYF
TRBD1 TRBJ2-2 few TRBV6-2/TRBV6-3 15 TGTGCCAGCAGTCGGACAGGGTCGGTTTCCAGGGAGCTGTTTTTT CASSRTGSVSRELFF
- TRBJ2-1 few TRBV24-1 17 TGTGCCACCAGTGATTTCTCGGCAGGGGGGTTTCTAGGTGAGCAGTTCTTC CATSDFSAGGFLGEQFF
- TRBJ2-5 - TRBV4-2 15 TGTGCCAGCAGCTTACAAGGGGGGACCCAAGAGACCCAGTACTTC CASSLQGGTQETQYF